These 5 T cell receptor beta chains share one sample of origin, sequenced in a study of technical replicates of blood from several donors. Sequencing used immunoSEQ multiplex PCR; TCRdb keeps in-frame clones, though not all of them. The data show roughly 70,000 clones, with roughly 90% seen just once and roughly 4.5% held by the top ten. The specimen sequenced was PBMCs. The origin of the receptors is a human donor in good health. Some clones in this sample may be carry-over from other donors' samples.

This chain links TRBV29-1 with TRBJ2-7, with D perhaps TRBD1 (5 bases). Germline V gene data show CDR1 as SQVTM and CDR2 as ANQGSEA. Trimming stripped 4 bases from V and 6 bases from J, with 13 bases between. This CDR3 has 12 residues. The CDR3, as DNA: TGCAGCGTTGCCGTGGGGCCCATCGAGCAGTACTTC. Translating it yields CSVAVGPIEQYF.

The rearrangement uses TRBV7-9 and TRBJ1-1; D remains ambiguous. Trimming left V 2 bases short and J 4 bases short, with 20 bases between. Germline-derived CDR1 and CDR2 are SEHNR and FQNEAQ (reference sequence). The CDR3 contains 17 residues. CDR3: CASSLFNWGRESTEAFF. CDR3 DNA: TGTGCCAGCAGCTTATTTAATTGGGGAAGGGAGAGCACTGAAGCTTTCTTT.

The V and J genes are TRBV19 and TRBJ1-6; 7 bases agree with TRBD1. The germline V gene encodes CDR1 LNHDA and CDR2 SQIVND (reference sequence). This CDR3 contains 15 residues. The V gene end was trimmed by 5 bases and the J gene end by 7 bases; junction bases not matched to a gene: 8. CDR3 in amino acids: CASSSGQRSNSPLHF. CDR3 nucleotides: TGTGCCAGTAGTTCGGGACAGCGTTCGAATTCACCCCTCCACTTT.

This chain uses TRBV10-2 with TRBJ2-1; maybe TRBD1 (6 bases). The V end was cut by 7 bases, the J end by 3 bases, with 19 bases between. Germline CDR1 and CDR2: WSHSY and SAAADI. This CDR3 has 16 residues. The CDR3 loop reads CASNLLGHPFYNEQFF. CDR3 sequence (DNA): TGCGCCAGCAACTTGCTGGGACACCCTTTCTACAATGAGCAGTTCTTC.

CDR3 sequence: CASSPGLAGGNTGELFF. CDR3 coding DNA: TGCGCCAGCAGCCCAGGACTAGCGGGAGGAAACACCGGGGAGCTGTTTTTT. The chain has TRBV5-1 and TRBJ2-2, with TRBD2 matching over 14 bases. V was pared by 4 bases and J by 2 bases, with 4 bases of the junction left unmatched. Germline V CDR1 and CDR2: SGHRS, YFSETQ. This CDR3 spans 17 amino acids. The full variable domain, with the rest looked up from reference TRBV5-1 and TRBJ2-2, is KAGVTQTPRYLIKTRGQQVTLSCSPISGHRSVSWYQQTPGQGLQFLFEYFSETQRNKGNFPGRFSGRQFSNSRSEMNVSTLELGDSALYLCASSPGLAGGNTGELFFGEGSRLTVL.